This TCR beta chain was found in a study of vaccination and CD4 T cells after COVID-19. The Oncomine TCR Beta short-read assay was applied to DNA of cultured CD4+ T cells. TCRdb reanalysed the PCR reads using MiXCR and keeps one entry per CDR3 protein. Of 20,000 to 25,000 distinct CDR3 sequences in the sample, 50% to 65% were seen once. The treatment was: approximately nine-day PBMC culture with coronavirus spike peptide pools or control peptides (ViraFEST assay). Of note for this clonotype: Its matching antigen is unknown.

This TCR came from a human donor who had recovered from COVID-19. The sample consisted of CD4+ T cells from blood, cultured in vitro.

The CDR3 sequence is CASSPSSYEQYF. The CDR3 nucleotides read TGTGCCAGCAGTCCATCCTCCTACGAGCAGTACTTC. The rearrangement links TRBV2 to TRBJ2-7; D is uncertain. CDR3 length equals 12 residues. Between the trimmed V and J ends, which lost 5 bases and 0 bases, there was a span of 5 bases. Germline-derived CDR1 and CDR2 are SNHLY and FYNNEI.